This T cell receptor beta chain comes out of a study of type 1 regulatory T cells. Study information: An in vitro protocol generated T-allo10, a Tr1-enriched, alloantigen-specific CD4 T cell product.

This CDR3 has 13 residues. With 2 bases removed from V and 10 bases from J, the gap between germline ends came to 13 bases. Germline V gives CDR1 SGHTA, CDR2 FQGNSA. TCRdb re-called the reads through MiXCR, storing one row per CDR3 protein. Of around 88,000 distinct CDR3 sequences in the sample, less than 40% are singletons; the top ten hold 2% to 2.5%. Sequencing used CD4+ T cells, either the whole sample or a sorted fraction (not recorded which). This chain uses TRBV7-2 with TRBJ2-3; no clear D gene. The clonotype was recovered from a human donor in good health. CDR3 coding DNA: TGTGCCAGCAGCTTAACAAGAACCGGTGCGCAGTATTTT. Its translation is CASSLTRTGAQYF. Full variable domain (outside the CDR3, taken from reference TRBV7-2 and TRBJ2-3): GAGVSQSPSNKVTEKGKDVELRCDPISGHTALYWYRQSLGQGLEFLIYFQGNSAPDKSGLPSDRFSAERTGGSVSTLTIQRTQQEDSAVYLCASSLTRTGAQYFGPGTRLTVL.